At least ten counts were recorded for the clone carrying this T cell receptor beta chain. Its antigen is not identified. A universal primer site was incorporated via template switching, and the cDNA contained unique molecular identifiers. TCRdb called the 5' RACE reads again in MiXCR, with one record for every CDR3 protein. The sample has about 660,000 distinct CDR3 sequences, more than 6.5% seen once. This record comes from a study of identical twins. From germline, CDR1 is SGHTA and CDR2 FQGNSA. The V and J ends lost 0 bases and 0 bases, in that order; junction bases with no gene match: 10. This CDR3 has 20 amino acids. Whole-study findings and limits: Out-of-frame TCR alpha sharing observed in monozygotic twins exceeded model estimates.

These same records also appear under a second study, on yellow fever vaccine responses in identical twins.

The sequence was collected from a woman between 18 and 29 years old in good health. Sequencing input: PBMCs. This chain connects TRBV7-2 to TRBJ2-3, with 12 bases matching TRBD2. CDR3 sequence: CASSLAFFPSGGVSTDTQYF. The DNA of the CDR3 is TGTGCCAGCAGCTTAGCTTTTTTTCCTAGCGGGGGGGTTAGCACAGATACGCAGTATTTT.